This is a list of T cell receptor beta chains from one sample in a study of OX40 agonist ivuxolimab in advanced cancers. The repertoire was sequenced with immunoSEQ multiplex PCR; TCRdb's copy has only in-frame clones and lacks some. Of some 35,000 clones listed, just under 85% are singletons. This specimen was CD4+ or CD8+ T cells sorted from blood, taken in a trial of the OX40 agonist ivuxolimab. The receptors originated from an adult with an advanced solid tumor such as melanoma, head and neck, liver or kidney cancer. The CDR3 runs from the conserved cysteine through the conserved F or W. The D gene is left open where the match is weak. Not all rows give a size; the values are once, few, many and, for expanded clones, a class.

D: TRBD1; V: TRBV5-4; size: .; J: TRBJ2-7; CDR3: CASSGTGFNEQYF; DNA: TGTGCCAGCAGCGGGACAGGGTTCAACGAGCAGTACTTC
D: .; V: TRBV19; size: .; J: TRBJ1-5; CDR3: CVSISQHYNSNQPQHF; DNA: TGTGTCAGTATTTCACAGCACTATAATAGCAATCAGCCCCAGCATTTT
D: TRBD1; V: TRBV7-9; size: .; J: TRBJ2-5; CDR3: CASSLNGQGGETQYF; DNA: TGTGCCAGCAGCCTAAACGGACAGGGAGGAGAGACCCAGTACTTC
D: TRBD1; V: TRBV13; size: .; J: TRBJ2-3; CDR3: CASSFKLGGPDTQYF; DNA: TGTGCCAGCAGCTTCAAGCTAGGGGGCCCAGATACGCAGTATTTT
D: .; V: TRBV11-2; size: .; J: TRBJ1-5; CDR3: CASSLGQPQHF; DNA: TGTGCCAGCAGCTTAGGGCAGCCCCAGCATTTT
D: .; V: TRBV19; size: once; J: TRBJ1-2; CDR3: CASSIYGPYGYTF; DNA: TGTGCCAGTAGTATCTACGGCCCCTATGGCTACACCTTC
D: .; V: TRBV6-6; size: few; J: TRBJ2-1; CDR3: CASTYTTSTSYNEQFF; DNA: TGTGCCAGCACCTACACAACCTCGACTAGCTACAATGAGCAGTTCTTC
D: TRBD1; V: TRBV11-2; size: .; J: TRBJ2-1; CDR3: CASSSLLAGQGFTDEQFF; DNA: TGTGCCAGCAGCTCCCTGCTGGCGGGACAGGGTTTTACGGATGAGCAGTTCTTC
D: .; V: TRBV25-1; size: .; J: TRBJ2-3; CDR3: CASSEKMRGDTQYF; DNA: TGTGCCAGCAGTGAAAAGATGAGGGGTGATACGCAGTATTTT
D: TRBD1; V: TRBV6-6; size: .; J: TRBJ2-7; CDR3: CASSRDRDAYEQYF; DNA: TGTGCCAGCAGTCGGGACAGGGATGCCTACGAGCAGTACTTC
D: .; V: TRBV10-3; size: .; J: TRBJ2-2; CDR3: CAIREILESNTGELFF; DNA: TGTGCCATCAGAGAGATTCTAGAGTCCAACACCGGGGAGCTGTTTTTT
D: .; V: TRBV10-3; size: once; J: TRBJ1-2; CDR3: CAISETGNYGYTF; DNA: TGTGCCATCAGTGAGACAGGAAACTATGGCTACACCTTC
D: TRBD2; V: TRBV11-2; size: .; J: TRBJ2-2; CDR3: CASSSRGSGVGTGELFF; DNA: TGTGCCAGCAGCTCGCGGGGGAGCGGGGTTGGGACCGGGGAGCTGTTTTTT
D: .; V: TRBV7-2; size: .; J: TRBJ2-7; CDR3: CASGDGGPYEQYF; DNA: TGTGCCAGCGGGGACGGGGGTCCCTACGAGCAGTACTTC
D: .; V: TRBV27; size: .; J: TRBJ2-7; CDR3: CASSSLGRGAFYEQYF; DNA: TGTGCCAGCAGTTCCTTAGGGCGCGGGGCCTTCTACGAGCAGTACTTC
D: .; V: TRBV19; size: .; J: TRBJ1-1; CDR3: CASSTTTNTEAFF; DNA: TGTGCCAGTAGTACCACTACGAACACTGAAGCTTTCTTT
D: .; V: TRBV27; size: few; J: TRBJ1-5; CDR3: CASRVTAHSNQPQHF; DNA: TGTGCCAGCAGGGTGACAGCACATAGCAATCAGCCCCAGCATTTT
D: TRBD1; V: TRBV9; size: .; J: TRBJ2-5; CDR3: CASSVGRDRGLGETQYF; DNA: TGTGCCAGCAGCGTAGGTCGTGACAGGGGGCTGGGGGAGACCCAGTACTTC
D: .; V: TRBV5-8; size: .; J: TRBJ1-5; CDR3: CASSLTGPQSNQPQHF; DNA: TGTGCCAGCAGCTTGACGGGGCCCCAAAGCAATCAGCCCCAGCATTTT
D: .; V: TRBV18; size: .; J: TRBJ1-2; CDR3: CASSPDGYGYTF; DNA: TGTGCCAGCTCACCAGACGGGTATGGCTACACCTTC
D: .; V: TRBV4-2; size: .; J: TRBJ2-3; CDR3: CASSQGQLNTDTQYF; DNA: TGTGCCAGCAGCCAAGGCCAACTAAACACAGATACGCAGTATTTT
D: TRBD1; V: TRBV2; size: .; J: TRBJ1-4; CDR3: CVSRGETAEKLFF; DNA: TGTGTCAGCAGGGGGGAGACAGCTGAAAAACTGTTTTTT
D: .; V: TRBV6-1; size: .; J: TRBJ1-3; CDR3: CASRTDIYSGNTIYF; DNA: TGTGCCAGCAGAACCGACATCTACTCTGGAAACACCATATATTTT
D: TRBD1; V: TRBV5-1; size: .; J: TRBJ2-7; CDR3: CASQQTGQGGDEQYF; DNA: TGCGCCAGCCAACAAACGGGACAGGGAGGAGACGAGCAGTACTTC
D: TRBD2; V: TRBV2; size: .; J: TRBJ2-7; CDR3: CASSPRTSGGASSYEQYF; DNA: TGTGCCAGCAGCCCCCGGACTAGCGGGGGGGCCAGCTCCTACGAGCAGTACTTC
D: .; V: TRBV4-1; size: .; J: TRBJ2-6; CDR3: CASSQDWGFWANVLTF; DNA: TGCGCCAGCAGCCAAGATTGGGGGTTTTGGGCCAACGTCCTGACTTTC
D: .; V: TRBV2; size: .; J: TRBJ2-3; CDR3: CASSVRIPRGDTQYF; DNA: TGTGCCAGCAGTGTGCGTATCCCTCGGGGAGATACGCAGTATTTT